At least ten counts were recorded for the clone carrying this T cell receptor beta chain. V lost 2 bases, J lost 5 bases, and 6 bases lay in between. CDR1 is SNHLY and CDR2 is FYNNEI in the germline V gene. This CDR3 region has 12 residues. This specimen belongs to a study of blood T cells in healthy people across ages. The study isolated at least 6 million PBMCs from each sample. Each sample provided at least 5.5 micrograms of extracted total RNA. The authors ran a second PCR of about 7 to 11 cycles using a sample-barcoded 5' primer and a J-beta primer mix. TCRdb recomputed calls from the 5' RACE reads with MiXCR, one row per CDR3 protein. In the table there are fewer than 1.5 million distinct CDR3 sequences, 42% of which are singletons.

The chain combines TRBV2 with TRBJ2-5, with D maybe TRBD1 (6 bases). The sequenced sample was blood. This receptor was identified in a woman under 30 in good health. CDR3 protein: CASSEQGETQYF. The CDR3, as DNA: TGTGCCAGCAGTGAACAGGGGGAGACCCAGTACTTC.